Detailed here is one T cell receptor beta chain. Antigen: not known. The J segment lost 4 bases and the V segment lost 6 bases, leaving 4 bases of the junction unmatched. The CDR3 length is 15 residues. Looked up from germline, CDR1 is WNHNN and CDR2 is SYGVQD (reference sequence). This entry comes from a study of cytomegalovirus exposure and HLA in healthy donors. Regarding the study as a whole: High specificity and sensitivity for cytomegalovirus status were reported for the classifier. TCR beta sequences reportedly predicted the HLA-A and HLA-B alleles of most subjects accurately. Analysis was performed later, and it showed HLA-associated TCR beta chains to be more clonally expanded than equally common others. Indistinguishability led to the exclusion of some V segments, TRBV6-2 and TRBV6-3 included.

The PCR was carried out with 60 Vbeta primers and 13 Jbeta primers. Only in-frame clones appear in the TCRdb table, and some are missing; sequencing was by immunoSEQ multiplex PCR. Of fewer than 200,000 clones in the sample, approximately 77% were seen once. Sequenced material: PBMCs. The TCR originated in a man between 25 and 39 years old in good health and CMV-seropositive. The gene calls are TRBV10-1 and TRBJ2-1; 12 positions match TRBD2. The CDR3 DNA follows: TGCGCCAGCAGCCCTGGGACTAGCGGGTACAATGAGCAGTTCTTC. Translating gives CASSPGTSGYNEQFF.